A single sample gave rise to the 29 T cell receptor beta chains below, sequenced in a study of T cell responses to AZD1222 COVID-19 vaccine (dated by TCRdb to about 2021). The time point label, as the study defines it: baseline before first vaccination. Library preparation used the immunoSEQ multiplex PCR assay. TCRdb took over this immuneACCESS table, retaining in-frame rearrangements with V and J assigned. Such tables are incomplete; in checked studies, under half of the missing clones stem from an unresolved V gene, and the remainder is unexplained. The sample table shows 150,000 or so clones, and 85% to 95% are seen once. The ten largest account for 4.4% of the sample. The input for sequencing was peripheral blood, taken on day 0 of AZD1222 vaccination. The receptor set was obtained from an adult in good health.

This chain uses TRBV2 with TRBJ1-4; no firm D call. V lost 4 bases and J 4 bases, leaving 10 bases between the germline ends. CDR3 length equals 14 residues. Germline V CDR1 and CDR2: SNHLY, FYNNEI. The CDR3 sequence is CASSGQLLNEKLFF. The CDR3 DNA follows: TGTGCCAGCAGTGGGCAGCTCCTTAATGAAAAACTGTTTTTT. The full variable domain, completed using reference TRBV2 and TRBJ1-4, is EPEVTQTPSHQVTQMGQEVILRCVPISNHLYFYWYRQILGQKVEFLVSFYNNEISEKSEIFDDQFSVERPDGSNFTLKIRSTKLEDSAMYFCASSGQLLNEKLFFGSGTQLSVL.

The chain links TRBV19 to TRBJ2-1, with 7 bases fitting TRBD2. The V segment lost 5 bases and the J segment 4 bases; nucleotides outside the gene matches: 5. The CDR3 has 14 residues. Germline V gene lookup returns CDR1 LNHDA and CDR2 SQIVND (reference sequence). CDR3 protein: CASSYGRGYNEQFF. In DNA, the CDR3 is TGTGCCAGTAGTTATGGGAGGGGATACAATGAGCAGTTCTTC.

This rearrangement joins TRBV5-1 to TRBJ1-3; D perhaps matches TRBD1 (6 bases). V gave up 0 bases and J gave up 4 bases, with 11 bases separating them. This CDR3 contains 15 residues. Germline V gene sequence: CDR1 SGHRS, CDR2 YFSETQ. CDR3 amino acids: CASSLEGGRGNTIYF. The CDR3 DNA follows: TGCGCCAGCAGCTTGGAAGGGGGTCGGGGAAACACCATATATTTT.

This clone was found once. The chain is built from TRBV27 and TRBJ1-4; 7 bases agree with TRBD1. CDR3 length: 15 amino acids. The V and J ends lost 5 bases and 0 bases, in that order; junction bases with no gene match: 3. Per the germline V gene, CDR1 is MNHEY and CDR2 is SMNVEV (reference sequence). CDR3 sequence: CASSGTASTNEKLFF. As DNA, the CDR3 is TGTGCCAGCAGTGGGACAGCTTCAACTAATGAAAAACTGTTTTTT.

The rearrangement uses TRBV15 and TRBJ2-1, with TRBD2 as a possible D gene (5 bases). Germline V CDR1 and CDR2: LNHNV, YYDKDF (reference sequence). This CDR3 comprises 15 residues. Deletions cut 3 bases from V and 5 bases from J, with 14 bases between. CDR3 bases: TGTGCCACCAGCAGGGTCCGGACTCAGAACAATGAGCAGTTCTTC. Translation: CATSRVRTQNNEQFF.

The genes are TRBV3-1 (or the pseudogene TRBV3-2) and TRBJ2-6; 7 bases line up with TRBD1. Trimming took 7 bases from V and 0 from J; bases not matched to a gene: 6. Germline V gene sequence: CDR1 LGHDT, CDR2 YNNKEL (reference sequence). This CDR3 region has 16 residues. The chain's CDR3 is CASKDRRRSGANVLTF. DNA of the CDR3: TGTGCCAGCAAGGACAGGCGACGCTCTGGGGCCAACGTCCTGACTTTC.

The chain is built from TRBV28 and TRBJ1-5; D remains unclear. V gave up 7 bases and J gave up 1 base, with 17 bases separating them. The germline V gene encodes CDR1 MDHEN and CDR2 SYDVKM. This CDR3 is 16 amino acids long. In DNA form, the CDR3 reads TGTGCCAGCATCGGCGAGGTCTTGCCAAGCAATCAGCCCCAGCATTTT. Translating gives CASIGEVLPSNQPQHF.

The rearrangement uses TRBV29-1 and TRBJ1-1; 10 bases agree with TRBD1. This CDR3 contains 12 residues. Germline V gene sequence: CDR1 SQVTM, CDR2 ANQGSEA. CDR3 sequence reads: CSFWTGGTEAFF. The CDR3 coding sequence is TGCAGTTTCTGGACAGGGGGAACTGAAGCTTTCTTT.

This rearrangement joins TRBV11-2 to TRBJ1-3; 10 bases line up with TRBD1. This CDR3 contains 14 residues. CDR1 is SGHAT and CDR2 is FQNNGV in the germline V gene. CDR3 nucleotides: TGTGGATCTGAGGACAGGGGGTCCGGAAACACCATATATTTT. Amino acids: CGSEDRGSGNTIYF. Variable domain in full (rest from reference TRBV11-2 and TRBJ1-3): EAGVAQSPRYKIIEKRQSVAFWCNPISGHATLYWYQQILGQGPKLLIQFQNNGVVDDSQLPKDRFSAERLKGVDSTLKIQPAKLEDSAVYLCGSEDRGSGNTIYFGEGSWLTVV.

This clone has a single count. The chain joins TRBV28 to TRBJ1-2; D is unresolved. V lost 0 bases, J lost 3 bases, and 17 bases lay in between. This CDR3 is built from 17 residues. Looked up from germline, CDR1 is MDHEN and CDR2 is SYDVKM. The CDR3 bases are TGTGCCAGCAGTTTATGGTTTAGAGGGAGAAATGACTATGGCTACACCTTC. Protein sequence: CASSLWFRGRNDYGYTF.

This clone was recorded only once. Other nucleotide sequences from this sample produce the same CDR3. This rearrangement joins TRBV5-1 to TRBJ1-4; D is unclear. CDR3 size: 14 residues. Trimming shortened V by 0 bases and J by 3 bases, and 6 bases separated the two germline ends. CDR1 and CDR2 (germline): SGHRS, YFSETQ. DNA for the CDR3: TGCGCCAGCAGCTTGGGAGGCCCTAATGAAAAACTGTTTTTT. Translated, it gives CASSLGGPNEKLFF.

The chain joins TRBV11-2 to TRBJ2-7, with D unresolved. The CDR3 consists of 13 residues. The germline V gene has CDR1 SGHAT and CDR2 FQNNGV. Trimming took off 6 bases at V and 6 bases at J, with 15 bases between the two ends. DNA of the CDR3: TGTGCCAGCAGTAAGGGTCTAGTTCTCGAGCAGTACTTC. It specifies CASSKGLVLEQYF.

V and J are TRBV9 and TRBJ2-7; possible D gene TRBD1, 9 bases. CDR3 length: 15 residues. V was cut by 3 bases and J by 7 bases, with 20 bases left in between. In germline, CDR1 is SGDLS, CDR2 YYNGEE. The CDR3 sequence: CASSARDRVAGEQYF. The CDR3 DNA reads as TGTGCCAGCAGCGCGAGGGACAGGGTAGCGGGAGAGCAGTACTTC.

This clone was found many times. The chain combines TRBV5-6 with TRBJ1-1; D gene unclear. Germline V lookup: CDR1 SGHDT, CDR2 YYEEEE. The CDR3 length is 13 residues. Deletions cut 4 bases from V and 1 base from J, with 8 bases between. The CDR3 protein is CASSEDGNTEAFF. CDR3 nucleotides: TGTGCCAGCAGCGAGGACGGGAACACTGAAGCTTTCTTT. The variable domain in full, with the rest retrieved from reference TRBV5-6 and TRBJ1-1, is DAGVTQSPTHLIKTRGQQVTLRCSPKSGHDTVSWYQQALGQGPQFIFQYYEEEERQRGNFPDRFSGHQFPNYSSELNVNALLLGDSALYLCASSEDGNTEAFFGQGTRLTVV.

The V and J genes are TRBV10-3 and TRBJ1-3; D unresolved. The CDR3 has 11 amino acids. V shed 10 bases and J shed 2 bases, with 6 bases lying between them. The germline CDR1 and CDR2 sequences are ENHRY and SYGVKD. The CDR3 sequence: CATTPGNTIYF. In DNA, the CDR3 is TGTGCCACCACTCCTGGAAACACCATATATTTT.

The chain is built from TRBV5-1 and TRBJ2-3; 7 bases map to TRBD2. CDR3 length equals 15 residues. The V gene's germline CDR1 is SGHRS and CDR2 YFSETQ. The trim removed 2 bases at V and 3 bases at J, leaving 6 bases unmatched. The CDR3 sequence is CASSLGLELTDTQYF. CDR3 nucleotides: TGCGCCAGCAGCTTAGGACTAGAATTGACAGATACGCAGTATTTT.

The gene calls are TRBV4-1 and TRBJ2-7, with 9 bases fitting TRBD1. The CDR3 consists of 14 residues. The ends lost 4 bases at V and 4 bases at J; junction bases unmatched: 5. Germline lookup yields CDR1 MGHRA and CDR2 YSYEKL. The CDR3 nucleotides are TGCGCCAGCAGCCCACCCGGGACAGGGTACGAGCAGTACTTC. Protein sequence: CASSPPGTGYEQYF.

CDR3 region: CATSHPGGPETQYF. The CDR3 region has the DNA TGTGCCACCTCTCACCCCGGGGGTCCGGAGACCCAGTACTTC. The chain is built from TRBV24-1 and TRBJ2-5; tentative D call: TRBD2 (6 bases). The CDR3 totals 14 residues. Trimming stripped 9 bases from V and 5 bases from J, with 18 bases between. CDR1 and CDR2 (germline): KGHDR, SFDVKD.

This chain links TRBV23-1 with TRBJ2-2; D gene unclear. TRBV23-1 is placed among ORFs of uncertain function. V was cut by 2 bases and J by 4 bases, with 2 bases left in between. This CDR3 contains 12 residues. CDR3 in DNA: TGCGCCAGCAGTCAACCCACCGGGGAGCTGTTTTTT. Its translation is CASSQPTGELFF.

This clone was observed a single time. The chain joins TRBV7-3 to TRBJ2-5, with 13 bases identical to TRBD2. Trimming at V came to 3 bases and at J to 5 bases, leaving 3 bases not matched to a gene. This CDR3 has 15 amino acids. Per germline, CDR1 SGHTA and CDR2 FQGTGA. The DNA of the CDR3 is TGTGCCAGCAGCTTTGGGACTAGCGGGGACGAGACCCAGTACTTC. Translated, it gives CASSFGTSGDETQYF.

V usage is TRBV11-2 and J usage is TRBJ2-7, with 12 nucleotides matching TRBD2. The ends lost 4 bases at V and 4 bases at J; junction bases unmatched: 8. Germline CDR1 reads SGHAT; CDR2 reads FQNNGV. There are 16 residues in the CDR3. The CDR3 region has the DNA TGTGCCAGCAGCTCATACACTAGCGGGAGGTCTTACGAGCAGTACTTC. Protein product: CASSSYTSGRSYEQYF.

The CDR3 region is CASSQTGNTIYF. The CDR3, as DNA: TGTGCCAGCAGCCAAACTGGAAACACCATATATTTT. J is TRBJ1-3 and V is TRBV5-4; D unclear. CDR3 size: 12 residues. V lost 4 bases to trimming and J lost 2 bases, with 4 bases between them. CDR1 and CDR2 from the germline V gene are SGHNT and YYREEE (reference sequence).

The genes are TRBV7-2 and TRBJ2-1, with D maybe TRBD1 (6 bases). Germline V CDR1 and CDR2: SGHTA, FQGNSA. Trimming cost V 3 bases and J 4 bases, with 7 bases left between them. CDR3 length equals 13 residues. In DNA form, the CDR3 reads TGTGCCAGCAGCTTGGACAGTTACAATGAGCAGTTCTTC. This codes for CASSLDSYNEQFF.

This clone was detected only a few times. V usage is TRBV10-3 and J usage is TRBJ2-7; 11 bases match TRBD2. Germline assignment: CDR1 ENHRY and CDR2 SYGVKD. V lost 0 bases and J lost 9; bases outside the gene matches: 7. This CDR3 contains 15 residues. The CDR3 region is CAISESLAGGSAQYF. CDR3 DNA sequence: TGTGCCATCAGTGAGTCGCTAGCGGGAGGCTCTGCGCAGTACTTC.

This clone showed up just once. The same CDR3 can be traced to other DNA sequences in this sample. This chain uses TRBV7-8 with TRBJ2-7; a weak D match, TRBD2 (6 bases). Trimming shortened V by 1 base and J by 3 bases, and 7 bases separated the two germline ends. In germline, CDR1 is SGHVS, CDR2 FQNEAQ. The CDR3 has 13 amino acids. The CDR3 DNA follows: TGTGCCAGCAGCTTAGGCGGGAACTACGAGCAGTACTTC. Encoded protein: CASSLGGNYEQYF.

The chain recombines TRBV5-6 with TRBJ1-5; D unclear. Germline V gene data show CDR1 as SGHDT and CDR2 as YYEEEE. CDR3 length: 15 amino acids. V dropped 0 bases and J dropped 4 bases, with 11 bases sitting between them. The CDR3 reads CASSLVPPRNQPQHF. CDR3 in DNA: TGTGCCAGCAGCTTGGTCCCACCTAGAAATCAGCCCCAGCATTTT.

CDR3 region: CASSQEGRTSANYGYTF. CDR3 nucleotides: TGTGCCAGCAGCCAAGAAGGCAGGACATCGGCTAACTATGGCTACACCTTC. This chain uses TRBV3-1 (or the pseudogene TRBV3-2) with TRBJ1-2; TRBD1 is a possible D gene (5 bases). The V and J ends lost 0 bases and 0 bases respectively, with 14 bases between them. CDR1 and CDR2 (germline): LGHDT, YNNKEL (reference sequence). This CDR3 has 17 residues.

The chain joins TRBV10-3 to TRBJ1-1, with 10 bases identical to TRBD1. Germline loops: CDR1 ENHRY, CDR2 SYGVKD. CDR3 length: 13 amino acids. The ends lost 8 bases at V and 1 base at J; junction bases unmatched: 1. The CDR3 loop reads CAIGDRGNTEAFF. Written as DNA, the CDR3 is TGTGCCATCGGGGACAGGGGGAACACTGAAGCTTTCTTT.

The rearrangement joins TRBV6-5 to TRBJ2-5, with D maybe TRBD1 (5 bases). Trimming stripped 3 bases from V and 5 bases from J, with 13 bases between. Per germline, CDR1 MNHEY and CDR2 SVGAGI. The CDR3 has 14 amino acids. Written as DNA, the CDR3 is TGTGCCAGCAGTTATGGAAGGGGTGTCGAGACCCAGTACTTC. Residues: CASSYGRGVETQYF.